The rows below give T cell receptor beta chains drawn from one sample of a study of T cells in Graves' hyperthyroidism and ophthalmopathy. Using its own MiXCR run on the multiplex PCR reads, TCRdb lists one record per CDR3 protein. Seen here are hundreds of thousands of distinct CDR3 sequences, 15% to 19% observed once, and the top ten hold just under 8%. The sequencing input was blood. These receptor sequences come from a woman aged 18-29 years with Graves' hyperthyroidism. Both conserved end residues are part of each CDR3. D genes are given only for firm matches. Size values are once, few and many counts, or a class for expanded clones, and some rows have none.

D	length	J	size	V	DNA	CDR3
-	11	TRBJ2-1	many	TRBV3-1	TGTGCCAGCAGCCAAGGGGCGGAGCAGTTCTTC	CASSQGAEQFF
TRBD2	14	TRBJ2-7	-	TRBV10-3	TGTGCCATCAGAATAGCGGGAGGCCCCTACGAGCAGTACTTC	CAIRIAGGPYEQYF
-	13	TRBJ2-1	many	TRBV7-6	TGTGCCAGCCGACACCGAGAGGGTAATGAGCAGTTCTTC	CASRHREGNEQFF
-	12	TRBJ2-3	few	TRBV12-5	TGTGCTAGTGGGTTAGGGGTTGCGTCGCAGTATTTT	CASGLGVASQYF
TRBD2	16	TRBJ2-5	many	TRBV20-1	TGCAGTGCTAGAGGGATACTAGCGGGGGGGCAGGAGACCCAGTACTTC	CSARGILAGGQETQYF
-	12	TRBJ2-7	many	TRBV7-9	TGTGCCAGCAGCACCACCCAGGTCGAGCAGTACTTC	CASSTTQVEQYF
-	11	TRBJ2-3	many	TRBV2	TGTGCCTATGGGGGCACAGATACGCAGTATTTT	CAYGGTDTQYF
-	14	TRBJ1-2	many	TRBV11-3	TGTGCCAGCAGCCCGCACTGGACAGCCGATGGCTACACCTTC	CASSPHWTADGYTF
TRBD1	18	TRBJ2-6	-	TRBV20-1	TGCAGTGCTGTCGGACAGGGGGTGCCCCTCTCTGAGGCCAACGTCCTGACTTTC	CSAVGQGVPLSEANVLTF
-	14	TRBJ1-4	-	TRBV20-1	TGCAGTGCTAGGACAATGGGGTCTAATGAAAAACTGTTTTTT	CSARTMGSNEKLFF
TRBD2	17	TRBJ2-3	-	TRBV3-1	TGTGCCAGCAGCCAAGTCGGACTAGCGGGGGGAACAGATACGCAGTATTTT	CASSQVGLAGGTDTQYF
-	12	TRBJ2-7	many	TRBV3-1	TGTGCCAGCAGCCGACAGACAGCAGAGCAGTACTTC	CASSRQTAEQYF
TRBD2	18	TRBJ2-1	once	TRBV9	TGTGCCAGCAGCTCCGGACTAGCGGGCGGCCTAATCTACAATGAGCAGTTCTTC	CASSSGLAGGLIYNEQFF
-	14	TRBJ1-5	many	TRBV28	TGTGCCAGCAGTTTTATGGGGGAAAGGCAGCCCCAGCATTTT	CASSFMGERQPQHF
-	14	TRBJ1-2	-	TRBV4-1	TGCGCCAGCAGCTTCCAGCCCCAGGGATATGGCTACACCTTC	CASSFQPQGYGYTF
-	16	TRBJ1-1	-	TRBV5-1	TGCGCCAGCAGCCAGGACCTGGGAGGAGTGAACACTGAAGCTTTCTTT	CASSQDLGGVNTEAFF
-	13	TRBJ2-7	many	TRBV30	TGTGCCTGGACATCAGGAAACTCCTACGAGCAGTACTTC	CAWTSGNSYEQYF
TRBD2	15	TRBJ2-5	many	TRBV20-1	TGCAGTGCTAGCCGTGGGACTAGCAGCCCAGAGACCCAGTACTTC	CSASRGTSSPETQYF
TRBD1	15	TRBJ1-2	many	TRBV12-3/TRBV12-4	TGTGCCAGCGGGGGACAGCCCTTAAGTGGTTATGGCTACACCTTC	CASGGQPLSGYGYTF
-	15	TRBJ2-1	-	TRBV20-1	TGCAGTGCTGGGATTGGCGCCAGCCTTTACAATGAGCAGTTCTTC	CSAGIGASLYNEQFF
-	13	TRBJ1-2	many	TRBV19	TGTGCCAGTAGTATCTCGCGTTACTATGGCTACACCTTC	CASSISRYYGYTF
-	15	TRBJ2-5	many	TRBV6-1	TGTGCCAGCAGCCAACTTGACAGAACTCAAGAGACCCAGTACTTC	CASSQLDRTQETQYF
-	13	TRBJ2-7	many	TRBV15	TGTGCCACCAGCAGAGCGGGGTTCTACGAGCAGTACTTC	CATSRAGFYEQYF
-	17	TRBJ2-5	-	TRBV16	TGTGCCAGCAGCCAATATCCGGGGGGCCCCCATGGGGAGACCCAGTACTTC	CASSQYPGGPHGETQYF
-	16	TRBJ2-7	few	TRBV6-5	TGTGCCAGCAGTTACTCCTACGACAGATCTTCCTACGAGCAGTACTTC	CASSYSYDRSSYEQYF
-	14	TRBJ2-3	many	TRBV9	TGTGCCAGCAGCGCGGGAGTTCGGGGAGATACGCAGTATTTT	CASSAGVRGDTQYF
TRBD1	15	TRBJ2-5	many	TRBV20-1	TGCAGTGCTGGATGGACCGGGACAGGGGTAGAGACCCAGTACTTC	CSAGWTGTGVETQYF
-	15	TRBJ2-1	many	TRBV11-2	TGTGCCAGCAGCTTAGAGCACAGCACCTACAATGAGCAGTTCTTC	CASSLEHSTYNEQFF
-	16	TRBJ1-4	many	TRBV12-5	TGTGCTAGTGGTTTGTCCTTACAGACAACTAATGAAAAACTGTTTTTT	CASGLSLQTTNEKLFF
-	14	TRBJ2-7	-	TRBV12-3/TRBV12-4	TGTGCCAGCAGTTACCCCTCCGGAGGGGACGAGCAGTACTTC	CASSYPSGGDEQYF
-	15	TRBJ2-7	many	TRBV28	TGTGCCAGCAGTTTAAGAGGGGCGATTAGGGGGGAGCAGTACTTC	CASSLRGAIRGEQYF
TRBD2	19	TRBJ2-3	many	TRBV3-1	TGTGCCACAGAACCTCAACCGGGACTAGCGGGGGGAAGCACAGATACGCAGTATTTT	CATEPQPGLAGGSTDTQYF
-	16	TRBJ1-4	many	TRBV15	TGTGCCACCAGCCCGCCCGCCGGGGGACTGGGGGAAAAACTGTTTTTT	CATSPPAGGLGEKLFF
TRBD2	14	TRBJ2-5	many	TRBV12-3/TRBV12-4	TGTGCCAGCAGTCCCCCAGAGCGGGAAAATACCCAGTACTTC	CASSPPERENTQYF
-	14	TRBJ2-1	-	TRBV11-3	-	CASSFGQGAGEQSF
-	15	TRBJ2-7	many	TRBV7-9	TGTGCCAGCAGCTTGGGACCACAGGAGGCGGGCGAGCAGTACTTC	CASSLGPQEAGEQYF
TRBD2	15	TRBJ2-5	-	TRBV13	TGTGCCAGCAGCGATGCTAGCGGGGGGAGAGAGACCCAGTACTTC	CASSDASGGRETQYF
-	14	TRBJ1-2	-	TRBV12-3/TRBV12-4	TGTGCCAGCAGCACCCTCCGGGGGGACCATGGCTACACCTTC	CASSTLRGDHGYTF
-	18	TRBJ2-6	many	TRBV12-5	TGTGCTAGTGGTTTGTATGTACAGGTGAACTCTGGGGCCAACGTCCTGACTTTC	CASGLYVQVNSGANVLTF
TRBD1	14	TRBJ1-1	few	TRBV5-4	TGTGCCAGCTCAGCCGGGACAGGGGATAATGAAGCTTTCTTT	CASSAGTGDNEAFF
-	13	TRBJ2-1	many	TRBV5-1	TGCGCCAGCAGCTTGGCCGCAGGGGATGAGCAGTTCTTC	CASSLAAGDEQFF
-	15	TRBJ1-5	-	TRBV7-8	TGTGCCAGCAGCCCGGCAGCCCCTAGCAATCAGCCCCAGCATTTT	CASSPAAPSNQPQHF
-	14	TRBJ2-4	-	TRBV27	TGTGCCAGCAGTCTGGGCAGTCTTGGCGACATTCAGTACTTC	CASSLGSLGDIQYF
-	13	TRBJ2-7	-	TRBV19	TGTGCCAGTGGGCTAGCGCGCACCTACGAGCAGTACTTC	CASGLARTYEQYF
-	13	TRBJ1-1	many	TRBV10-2	TGCGCCAGCTGCCGCGGAGGGGTAGACGAAGCTTTCTTT	CASCRGGVDEAFF
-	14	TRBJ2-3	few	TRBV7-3	TGTGCCGGCAGCTTAGGACCGAGCACAGATACGCAGTATTTT	CAGSLGPSTDTQYF
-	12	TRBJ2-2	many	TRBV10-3	TGTGCCATCAGTCAGAACACCGGGGAGCTGTTTTTT	CAISQNTGELFF
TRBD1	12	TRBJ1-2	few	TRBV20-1	TGCAGTGCTAGGGGGACAGGCTATGGCTACACCTTC	CSARGTGYGYTF
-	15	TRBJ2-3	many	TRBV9	TGTGCCAGCAGCGTAGGGGGGGGGGGCGGAGATACGCAGTATTTT	CASSVGGGGGDTQYF
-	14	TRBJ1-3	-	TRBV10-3	TGTGCCATCGGCGGGGGCACCTCTGGAAACACCATATATTTT	CAIGGGTSGNTIYF
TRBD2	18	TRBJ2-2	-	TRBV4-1	TGCGCCAGCAGCGCGTCCTCACTTAGCGGGAGTGGCACCGGGGAGCTGTTTTTT	CASSASSLSGSGTGELFF
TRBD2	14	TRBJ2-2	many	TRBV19	TGTGCCAGTAGGCGGGAGGGCCCCACCGGGGAGCTGTTTTTT	CASRREGPTGELFF
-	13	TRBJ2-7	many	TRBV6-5	TGTGCCAGCAGTTACCGGGACGGACTACAGCAGTACTTC	CASSYRDGLQQYF
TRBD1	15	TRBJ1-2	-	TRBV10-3	TGTGCCATCACCGCCGGGACAGGGGCTCCCTATGGCTACACCTTC	CAITAGTGAPYGYTF
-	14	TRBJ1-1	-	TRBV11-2	TGTGCCAGCAGATACGGAGGGGGTGGCACTGAAGCTTTCTTT	CASRYGGGGTEAFF
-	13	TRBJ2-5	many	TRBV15	TGTGCCACCAGCAGAGATCATCGAGAGACCCAGTACTTC	CATSRDHRETQYF
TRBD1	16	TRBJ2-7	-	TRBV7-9	TGTGCCAGCAGCTCATTACAGGGGGTTATAACCTACGAGCAGTACTTC	CASSSLQGVITYEQYF
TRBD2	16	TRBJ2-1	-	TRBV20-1	TGCAGTGCTAGAGGGGGACTAGCGGGAGTCTCTAATGAGCAGTTCTTC	CSARGGLAGVSNEQFF
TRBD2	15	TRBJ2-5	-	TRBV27	TGTGCCAGCAGTCAGACTAGCGGGGATCTGGAGACCCAGTACTTC	CASSQTSGDLETQYF